A single sample is the source of the 28 T cell receptor beta chains below, sequenced in a study of OX40 agonist ivuxolimab in advanced cancers. Sequencing used immunoSEQ multiplex PCR; TCRdb keeps in-frame clones, though not all of them. The sample holds around 53,000 clones, less than 90% seen once. The source material was CD4+ or CD8+ T cells sorted from blood, sampled in a trial of the OX40 agonist ivuxolimab. All receptors derive from an adult with an advanced solid tumor such as melanoma, head and neck, liver or kidney cancer.

The rearrangement uses TRBV7-8 and TRBJ1-2; tentative D call: TRBD1 (6 bases). V was cut by 4 bases and J by 3 bases, with 15 bases left in between. Germline V gene lookup returns CDR1 SGHVS and CDR2 FQNEAQ. The length of the CDR3 is 15 residues. CDR3 bases: TGTGCCAGCAGCTGGGGGACACGGGTTGACTATGGCTACACCTTC. Translation gives CASSWGTRVDYGYTF. The entire variable domain, with the rest obtained from reference TRBV7-8 and TRBJ1-2, is as follows: GAGVSQSPRYKVAKRGQDVALRCDPISGHVSLFWYQQALGQGPEFLTYFQNEAQLDKSGLPSDRFFAERPEGSVSTLKIQRTQQEDSAVYLCASSWGTRVDYGYTFGSGTRLTVV.

The chain has TRBV12-5 and TRBJ2-1, with D perhaps TRBD2 (7 bases). The germline CDR1 and CDR2 sequences are LGHNT and FRNRAP. The CDR3 has 16 amino acids. Trimming pared 4 bases from V and 1 base from J, leaving 14 bases between. CDR3 loop: CASGSSGGRSYNEQFF. In DNA form, the CDR3 reads TGTGCTAGTGGTTCATCGGGGGGCCGGTCCTACAATGAGCAGTTCTTC. Looking up the rest from reference TRBV12-5 and TRBJ2-1 gives the full variable domain: DARVTQTPRHKVTEMGQEVTMRCQPILGHNTVFWYRQTMMQGLELLAYFRNRAPLDDSGMPKDRFSAEMPDATLATLKIQPSEPRDSAVYFCASGSSGGRSYNEQFFGPGTRLTVL.

This chain joins TRBV5-1 and TRBJ2-2; TRBD2 agrees at 12 bases. Unmatched junction bases numbered 3, after V lost 4 bases and J lost 5 bases. Germline CDR1 and CDR2: SGHRS and YFSETQ. The CDR3 is 15 amino acids. CDR3 amino acids: CASSPGTSGTGELFF. The CDR3 DNA sequence: TGCGCCAGCAGCCCGGGGACTAGCGGGACCGGGGAGCTGTTTTTT.

V usage is TRBV4-2 and J usage is TRBJ2-5, with TRBD2 matching 8 bases. This CDR3 is 13 amino acids long. V shed 4 bases, J shed 4 bases, and the junction held 2 bases outside the gene matches. Germline CDR1 and CDR2: LGHNA and YNFKEQ. The CDR3 DNA reads TGTGCCAGCAGCCCCAGCGGGAGAGAGACCCAGTACTTC. Amino acid sequence: CASSPSGRETQYF.

This clone occurred once. This chain uses TRBV7-2 with TRBJ1-1, with D maybe TRBD1 (6 bases). CDR3 length: 13 amino acids. Trimming took off 5 bases at V and 1 base at J, with 8 bases between the two ends. Germline V CDR1 and CDR2: SGHTA, FQGNSA. This CDR3 reads CASSPGQNTEAFF. As DNA, the CDR3 is TGTGCCAGCAGCCCGGGACAGAACACTGAAGCTTTCTTT.

The V gene is TRBV9, the J gene TRBJ2-3; 7 bases match TRBD1. With 0 bases clipped from V and 4 bases from J, the junction kept 8 bases outside the gene matches. This CDR3 comprises 16 residues. Germline V gene sequence: CDR1 SGDLS, CDR2 YYNGEE. Here the CDR3 reads CASSVGISGTADTQYF. The CDR3 DNA is TGTGCCAGCAGCGTAGGCATTAGTGGGACAGCAGATACGCAGTATTTT.

The CDR3 DNA sequence: TGTGCCAGCAGCGAAACAGGGGGTCTGGGAAACACCATATATTTT. It yields the protein CASSETGGLGNTIYF. This sequence joins TRBV9 and TRBJ1-3, with 8 bases lining up with TRBD1. Germline values: CDR1 SGDLS, CDR2 YYNGEE. The CDR3 sequence is 15 residues long. J was trimmed by 4 bases and V by 3 bases; bases with no gene match: 6.

The V gene is TRBV19, the J gene TRBJ2-1; D is uncertain. The V gene's germline CDR1 is LNHDA and CDR2 SQIVND (reference sequence). The ends were cut back, 4 bases at V and 5 bases at J, with 12 bases in the middle. The CDR3 contains 14 residues. CDR3 nucleotide sequence: TGTGCCAGTAGTAACCCCGGGCAGCACAATGAGCAGTTCTTC. It codes for CASSNPGQHNEQFF.

J is TRBJ1-5 and V is TRBV28, with D possibly being TRBD1 (5 bases). V gave up 7 bases and J gave up 0 bases, with 10 bases separating them. The CDR3 is made up of 14 amino acids. The germline V gene has CDR1 MDHEN and CDR2 SYDVKM. The CDR3 bases are TGTGCCAGCAATCGCGACAGTAGCAATCAGCCCCAGCATTTT. This encodes CASNRDSSNQPQHF.

The chain carries TRBV4-2 and TRBJ2-7; D not resolved. Per germline, CDR1 LGHNA and CDR2 YNFKEQ. V was clipped by 2 bases and J by 5 bases, with 13 bases between them. The CDR3 spans 14 residues. The CDR3: CASSQLGTLNEQYF. CDR3 DNA sequence: TGTGCCAGCAGCCAATTAGGAACCCTGAACGAGCAGTACTTC.

The genes are TRBV29-1 and TRBJ2-5; 9 positions agree with TRBD2. The CDR3 runs 14 residues. Germline-derived CDR1 and CDR2 are SQVTM and ANQGSEA. With V trimmed by 0 bases and J by 5 bases, 4 bases remained unmatched. CDR3 sequence (DNA): TGCAGCGTTGAAGATAGCGGGGGCGAGGAGACCCAGTACTTC. Its translation is CSVEDSGGEETQYF.

This chain joins TRBV19 and TRBJ1-2, with D tentatively TRBD1 (5 bases). The CDR3 extends over 14 amino acids. Per germline, CDR1 LNHDA and CDR2 SQIVND (reference sequence). With 4 bases removed from V and 6 bases from J, the gap between germline ends came to 15 bases. The CDR3 nucleotides are TGTGCCAGTAGTAAGGGGCGCGACTATAATGGCTACACCTTC. Residues: CASSKGRDYNGYTF.

The chain carries TRBV19 and TRBJ1-3, with D maybe TRBD1 (5 bases). The V and J ends lost 4 bases and 1 base respectively, with 8 bases between them. The CDR3 length is 14 residues. The germline V gene has CDR1 LNHDA and CDR2 SQIVND (reference sequence). The CDR3 region has the DNA TGTGCCAGTAGTAGACAGTCTTCTGGAAACACCATATATTTT. The encoded protein is CASSRQSSGNTIYF.

The CDR3 is CASSQTSGGPQYF. The CDR3 coding sequence is TGTGCCAGCAGTCAGACTAGCGGGGGCCCCCAGTACTTC. The chain joins TRBV2 to TRBJ2-5; TRBD2 matches 12 bases. CDR1 is SNHLY, CDR2 FYNNEI, per germline. Germline trimming cut 5 bases from V and 9 bases from J; bases unmatched to any gene: 4. The CDR3 sequence is 13 residues long.

This chain links TRBV30 with TRBJ2-7, with no clear D. The CDR3 is 12 amino acids. Per the germline V gene, CDR1 is GTSNPN and CDR2 is SVGIG (reference sequence). V dropped 2 bases and J dropped 3 bases, with 8 bases sitting between them. The CDR3 nucleotides are TGTGCCTGGAGTCTTTCGGTCTACGAGCAGTACTTC. This gives the protein CAWSLSVYEQYF.

The chain carries TRBV19 and TRBJ2-3, with D hard to call. Trimming took 3 bases from V and 0 from J, leaving 10 bases between them. Germline V gene lookup returns CDR1 LNHDA and CDR2 SQIVND (reference sequence). The CDR3 sequence is 15 residues long. CDR3 coding DNA: TGTGCCAGTAGTATGGTTGGATCCAGCACAGATACGCAGTATTTT. Residues: CASSMVGSSTDTQYF.

This clone was found once. The chain combines TRBV28 with TRBJ1-4, with 10 bases fitting TRBD1. The CDR3 spans 15 residues. Germline V gene data show CDR1 as MDHEN and CDR2 as SYDVKM. The junction had 6 bases not matched to a gene; V was cut back by 5 bases and J by 6 bases. The CDR3 DNA is TGTGCCAGCAGTACCCCGGGACAGGGGTATGAAAAACTGTTTTTT. Amino acids: CASSTPGQGYEKLFF.

In its sample, this clone was seen a few times. The chain couples TRBV19 to TRBJ2-1; 14 positions match TRBD2. CDR3 size: 15 residues. The V and J ends lost 9 bases and 7 bases, in that order; junction bases with no gene match: 8. Germline CDR1 reads LNHDA; CDR2 reads SQIVND (reference sequence). CDR3 sequence reads: CASAPWTSGRNEQFF. CDR3 sequence (DNA): TGTGCCAGCGCTCCTTGGACTAGCGGGAGGAATGAGCAGTTCTTC. The variable domain in full, completed from reference TRBV19 and TRBJ2-1, reads DGGITQSPKYLFRKEGQNVTLSCEQNLNHDAMYWYRQDPGQGLRLIYYSQIVNDFQKGDIAEGYSVSREKKESFPLTVTSAQKNPTAFYLCASAPWTSGRNEQFFGPGTRLTVL.

The genes are TRBV5-6 and TRBJ2-5; TRBD2 matches 10 bases. The J call may be incorrect, as the DNA end agrees better with TRBJ2-7. Germline V CDR1 and CDR2: SGHDT, YYEEEE. CDR3 size: 18 residues. The DNA of the CDR3 is TGTGCCAGCAGCAAGGGACTAGCGCCCTGGGGAATTTCCTACGAGCAGTACTTC. The encoded protein is CASSKGLAPWGISYEQYF.

The rearrangement uses TRBV4-2 and TRBJ1-1; D remains unclear. CDR3 length equals 13 residues. Germline V lookup: CDR1 LGHNA, CDR2 YNFKEQ. V was pared by 4 bases and J by 1 base, with 7 bases between. CDR3: CASSLDQNTEAFF. For the CDR3, the DNA is TGTGCCAGCAGCCTCGACCAGAACACTGAAGCTTTCTTT.

CDR3 sequence reads: CASARQGLDTGELFF. The CDR3, as DNA: TGTGCCAGCGCCCGACAGGGGCTAGACACCGGGGAGCTGTTTTTT. The chain employs TRBV18 and TRBJ2-2; the match to TRBD1 covers 8 bases. V shed 8 bases and J 3 bases; nucleotides not matched to a gene: 8. The germline CDR1 and CDR2 sequences are KGHSH and LQKENI. The CDR3 is 15 amino acids.

This clone was recorded once. This chain joins TRBV7-8 and TRBJ1-1, with D hard to call. CDR1 is SGHVS, CDR2 FQNEAQ, per germline. V was trimmed by 1 base and J by 7 bases, leaving 13 bases between them. The CDR3 sequence is 14 residues long. This CDR3 reads CASSLVTQTSEAFF. In DNA form, the CDR3 reads TGTGCCAGCAGCTTAGTTACTCAGACAAGTGAAGCTTTCTTT.

The chain is built from TRBV18 and TRBJ1-4; 7 bases align to TRBD1. CDR3 size: 15 residues. V was pared by 1 base and J by 6 bases, with 5 bases of the junction left unmatched. Germline CDR1 and CDR2: KGHSH and LQKENI. The CDR3 DNA reads TGTGCCAGCTCACCACTCCGGGACAGCTATGAAAAACTGTTTTTT. It translates to CASSPLRDSYEKLFF.

This clone was recorded only once. The rearrangement links TRBV5-1 to TRBJ2-1; tentatively, D is TRBD1 or TRBD2 (5 bases each). V was clipped by 6 bases and J by 3 bases, with 16 bases between them. Germline CDR1 SGHRS, CDR2 YFSETQ. The CDR3 extends over 15 amino acids. The CDR3 spells CASNGDGNYYNEQFF. CDR3 sequence (DNA): TGCGCCAGCAACGGGGACGGAAATTACTACAATGAGCAGTTCTTC.

The chain recombines TRBV7-9 with TRBJ1-1, with a weak D call TRBD1 (6 bases). CDR1 and CDR2 (germline): SEHNR, FQNEAQ (reference sequence). CDR3 length: 14 amino acids. V was clipped by 2 bases and J by 7 bases, with 14 bases between them. Written as DNA, the CDR3 is TGTGCCAGCAGCTTACTGGGGGCGGTAAGTGAAGCTTTCTTT. Residues: CASSLLGAVSEAFF.

J is TRBJ2-5 and V is TRBV19; the match to TRBD1 covers 8 bases. In germline, CDR1 is LNHDA, CDR2 SQIVND (reference sequence). The CDR3 is 15 amino acids. V gave up 5 bases and J gave up 4 bases; unmatched junction bases: 9. The CDR3 is CASSPGGTSRETQYF. CDR3 bases: TGTGCCAGTAGTCCAGGGGGCACCTCTCGAGAGACCCAGTACTTC.

The V gene is TRBV7-2, the J gene TRBJ2-1; D possibly corresponds to TRBD1 (5 bases). Trimming took 0 bases from V and 14 from J, leaving 17 bases between them. Germline loops: CDR1 SGHTA, CDR2 FQGNSA. The CDR3 contains 14 residues. In nucleotides, the CDR3 is TGTGCCAGCAGCTTAGCTGACAGTACCTTTTCGAAGTTCTTC. Amino acid sequence: CASSLADSTFSKFF.

The gene calls are TRBV5-1 and TRBJ1-1, with TRBD1 as a possible D gene (5 bases). The CDR3 is 14 amino acids. Germline CDR1 is SGHRS and CDR2 is YFSETQ. The V end was cut by 0 bases, the J end by 1 base, with 7 bases between. The CDR3 reads CASSLERGNTEAFF. The CDR3 DNA follows: TGCGCCAGCAGCTTGGAAAGGGGGAACACTGAAGCTTTCTTT.